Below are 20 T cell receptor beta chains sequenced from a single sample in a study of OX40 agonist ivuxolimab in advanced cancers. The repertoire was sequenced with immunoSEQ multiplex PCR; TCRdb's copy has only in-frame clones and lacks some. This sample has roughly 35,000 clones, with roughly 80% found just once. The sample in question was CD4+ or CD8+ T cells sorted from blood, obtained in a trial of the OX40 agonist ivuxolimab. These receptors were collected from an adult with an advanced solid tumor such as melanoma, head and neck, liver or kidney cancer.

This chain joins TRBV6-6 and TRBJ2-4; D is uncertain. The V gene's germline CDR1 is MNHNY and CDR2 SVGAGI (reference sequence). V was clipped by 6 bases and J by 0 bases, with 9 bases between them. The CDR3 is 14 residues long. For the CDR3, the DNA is TGTGCCAGCAGCCGGAGTCTAGCCAAAAACATTCAGTACTTC. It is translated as CASSRSLAKNIQYF.

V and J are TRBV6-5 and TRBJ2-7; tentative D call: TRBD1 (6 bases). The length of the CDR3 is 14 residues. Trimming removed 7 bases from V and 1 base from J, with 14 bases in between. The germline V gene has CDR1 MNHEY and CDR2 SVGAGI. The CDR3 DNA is TGTGCCAGCACCGAAGGACAGAAATCCTACGAGCAGTACTTC. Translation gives CASTEGQKSYEQYF.

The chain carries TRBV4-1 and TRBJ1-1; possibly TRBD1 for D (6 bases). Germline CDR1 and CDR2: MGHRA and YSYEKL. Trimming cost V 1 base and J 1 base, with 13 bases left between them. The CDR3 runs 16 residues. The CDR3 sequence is CASSQGRGPGNTEAFF. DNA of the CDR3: TGCGCCAGCAGCCAAGGCAGGGGCCCCGGGAACACTGAAGCTTTCTTT.

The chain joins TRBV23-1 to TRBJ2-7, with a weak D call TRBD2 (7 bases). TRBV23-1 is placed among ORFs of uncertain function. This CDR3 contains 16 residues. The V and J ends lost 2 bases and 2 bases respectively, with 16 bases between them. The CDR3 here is CASSQRGGSPPYEQYF. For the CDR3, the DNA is TGCGCCAGCAGTCAAAGGGGGGGGTCACCCCCCTACGAGCAGTACTTC.

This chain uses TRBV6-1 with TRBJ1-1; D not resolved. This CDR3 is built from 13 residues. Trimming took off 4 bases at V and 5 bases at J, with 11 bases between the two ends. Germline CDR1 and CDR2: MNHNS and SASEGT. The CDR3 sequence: CASSGWIGTEAFF. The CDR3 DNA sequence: TGTGCCAGCAGTGGATGGATCGGAACTGAAGCTTTCTTT.

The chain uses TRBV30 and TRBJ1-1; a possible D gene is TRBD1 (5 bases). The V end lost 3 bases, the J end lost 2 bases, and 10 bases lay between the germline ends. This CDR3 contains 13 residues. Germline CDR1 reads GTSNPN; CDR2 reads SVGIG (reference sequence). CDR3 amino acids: CAWSKDTNTEAFF. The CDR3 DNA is TGTGCCTGGAGCAAGGACACAAACACTGAAGCTTTCTTT.

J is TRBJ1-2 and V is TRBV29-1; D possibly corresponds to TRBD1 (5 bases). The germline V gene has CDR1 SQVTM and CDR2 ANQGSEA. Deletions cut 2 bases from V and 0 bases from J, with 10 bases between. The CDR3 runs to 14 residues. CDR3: CSVEKRGTNYGYTF. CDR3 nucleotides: TGCAGCGTTGAAAAAAGGGGTACTAACTATGGCTACACCTTC. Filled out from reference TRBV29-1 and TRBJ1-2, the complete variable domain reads SAVISQKPSRDICQRGTSLTIQCQVDSQVTMMFWYRQQPGQSLTLIATANQGSEATYESGFVIDKFPISRPNLTFSTLTVSNMSPEDSSIYLCSVEKRGTNYGYTFGSGTRLTVV.

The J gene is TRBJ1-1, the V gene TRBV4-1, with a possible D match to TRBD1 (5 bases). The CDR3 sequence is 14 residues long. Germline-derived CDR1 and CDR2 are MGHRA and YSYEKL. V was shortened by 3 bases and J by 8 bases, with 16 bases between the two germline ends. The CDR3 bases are TGCGCCAGCAGCCACACAAGAGGGGCCACAGAAGCTTTCTTT. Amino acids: CASSHTRGATEAFF.

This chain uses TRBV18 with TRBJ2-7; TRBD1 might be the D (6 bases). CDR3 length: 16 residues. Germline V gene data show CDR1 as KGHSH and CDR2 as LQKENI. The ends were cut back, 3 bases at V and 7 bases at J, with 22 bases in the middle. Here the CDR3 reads CASSPPRAGEVREQYF. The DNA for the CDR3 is TGTGCCAGCTCACCCCCCAGGGCAGGGGAAGTGAGGGAGCAGTACTTC. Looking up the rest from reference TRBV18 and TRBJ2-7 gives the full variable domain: NAGVMQNPRHLVRRRGQEARLRCSPMKGHSHVYWYRQLPEEGLKFMVYLQKENIIDESGMPKERFSAEFPKEGPSILRIQQVVRGDSAAYFCASSPPRAGEVREQYFGPGTRLTVT.

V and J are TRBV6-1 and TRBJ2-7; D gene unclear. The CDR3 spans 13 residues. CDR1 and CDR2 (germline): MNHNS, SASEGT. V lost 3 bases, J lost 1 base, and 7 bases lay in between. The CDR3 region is CASSEPNSYEQYF. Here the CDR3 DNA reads TGTGCCAGCAGTGAGCCGAATTCCTACGAGCAGTACTTC.

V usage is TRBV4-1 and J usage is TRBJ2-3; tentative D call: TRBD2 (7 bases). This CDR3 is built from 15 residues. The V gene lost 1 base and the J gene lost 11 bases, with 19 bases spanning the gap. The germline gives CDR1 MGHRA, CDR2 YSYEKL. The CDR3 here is CASSQAGGAGREQYF. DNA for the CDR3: TGCGCCAGCAGCCAAGCGGGGGGCGCGGGGAGGGAGCAGTATTTT.

The CDR3 region is CAWIGGMGMMRTEAFF. CDR3 coding DNA: TGTGCCTGGATTGGGGGTATGGGTATGATGAGAACTGAAGCTTTCTTT. This chain connects TRBV30 to TRBJ1-1, with a weak D call TRBD1 (5 bases). Trimming removed 4 bases at V and 5 bases at J, with 23 bases between. The germline V gene encodes CDR1 GTSNPN and CDR2 SVGIG (reference sequence). This CDR3 is 16 amino acids long.

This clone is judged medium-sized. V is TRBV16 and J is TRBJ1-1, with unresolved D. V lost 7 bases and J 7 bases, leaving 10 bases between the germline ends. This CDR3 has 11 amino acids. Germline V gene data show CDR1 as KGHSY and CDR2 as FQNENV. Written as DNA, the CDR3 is TGTGCCAGCATGGGGTGGGATGAAGCTTTCTTT. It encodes CASMGWDEAFF.

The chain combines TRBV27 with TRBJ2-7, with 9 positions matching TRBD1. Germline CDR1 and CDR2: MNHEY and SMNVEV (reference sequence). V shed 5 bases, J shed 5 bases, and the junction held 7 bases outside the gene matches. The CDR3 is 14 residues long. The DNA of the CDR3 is TGTGCCAGCAGTCGCTGGACAGGGGTGGACGAGCAGTACTTC. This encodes CASSRWTGVDEQYF.

This chain's CDR3 is CASSRRQGVSHGYTF. The DNA for the CDR3 is TGTGCCAGCAGCCGAAGACAGGGCGTGTCCCATGGCTACACCTTC. This chain connects TRBV5-6 to TRBJ1-2, with 7 bases that match TRBD1. The junction had 12 bases not matched to a gene; V was cut back by 4 bases and J by 6 bases. The germline gives CDR1 SGHDT, CDR2 YYEEEE. This CDR3 has 15 amino acids.

The CDR3, as DNA: TGTGCCAGCAGCCCAGGTTCCTACGAGCAGTACTTC. Its protein is CASSPGSYEQYF. This chain joins TRBV5-4 and TRBJ2-7; the D is unclear. V was shortened by 4 bases and J by 1 base, with 6 bases between the two germline ends. The CDR3 extends over 12 amino acids. The germline V gene has CDR1 SGHNT and CDR2 YYREEE (reference sequence).

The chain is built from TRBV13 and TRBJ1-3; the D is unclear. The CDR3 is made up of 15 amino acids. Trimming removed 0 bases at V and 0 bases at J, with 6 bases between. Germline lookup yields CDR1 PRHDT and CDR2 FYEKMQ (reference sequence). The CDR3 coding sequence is TGTGCCAGCAGCTTAGGGAGGAGCTCTGGAAACACCATATATTTT. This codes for CASSLGRSSGNTIYF.

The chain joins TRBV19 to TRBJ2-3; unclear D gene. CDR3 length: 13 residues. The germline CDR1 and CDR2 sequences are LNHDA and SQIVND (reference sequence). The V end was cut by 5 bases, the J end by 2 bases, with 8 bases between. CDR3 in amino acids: CASSEVLTDTQYF. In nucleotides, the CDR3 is TGTGCCAGTAGTGAAGTCCTCACAGATACGCAGTATTTT.

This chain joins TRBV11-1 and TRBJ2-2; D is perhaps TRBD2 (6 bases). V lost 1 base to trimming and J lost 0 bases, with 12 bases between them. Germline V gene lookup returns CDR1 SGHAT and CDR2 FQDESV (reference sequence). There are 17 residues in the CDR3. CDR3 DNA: TGTGCCAGCAGCTTAGAAGGAGGGGTCACGAACACCGGGGAGCTGTTTTTT. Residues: CASSLEGGVTNTGELFF.

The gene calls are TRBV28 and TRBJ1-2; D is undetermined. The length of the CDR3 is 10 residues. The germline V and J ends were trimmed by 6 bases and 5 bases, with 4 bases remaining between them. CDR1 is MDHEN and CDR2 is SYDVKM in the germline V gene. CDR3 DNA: TGTGCCAGCAGCAGATATGGCTACACCTTC. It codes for CASSRYGYTF.